Following are 30 T cell receptor beta chains from one sample sequenced in a study of T cell responses to AZD1222 COVID-19 vaccine. The repertoire was sequenced with immunoSEQ multiplex PCR; TCRdb's copy has only in-frame clones and lacks some. The sample includes more than 140,000 clones, about 91% of them seen just once. Specimen: peripheral blood, collected on day 0 of AZD1222 vaccination. These receptors were collected from an adult in good health.

The table lists this clone with a count of one. The chain recombines TRBV12-3 or TRBV12-4 with TRBJ1-5; D uncertain. The CDR3 has 13 residues. V was clipped by 6 bases and J by 4 bases, with 10 bases between them. The CDR3 DNA is TGTGCCAGCAGGGCGGACCGTAATCAGCCCCAGCATTTT. Protein product: CASRADRNQPQHF.

This clone has just one count. V usage is TRBV4-3 and J usage is TRBJ2-2, with D hard to call. V lost 1 base and J lost 6, with 12 bases in between. The CDR3 is 15 amino acids. Germline V CDR1 and CDR2: LGHNA, YSLEER. The CDR3 DNA sequence: TGCGCCAGCAGCCAAGCAGACATGGACGCCGGGGAGCTGTTTTTT. Translation gives CASSQADMDAGELFF.

The chain uses TRBV2 and TRBJ1-1; D is uncertain. Trimming took off 6 bases at V and 0 bases at J, with 8 bases between the two ends. The germline CDR1 and CDR2 sequences are SNHLY and FYNNEI. The CDR3 runs to 13 residues. The CDR3 DNA sequence: TGTGCCAGCAGGATGGGAATGAACACTGAAGCTTTCTTT. Encoded protein: CASRMGMNTEAFF.

The chain is built from TRBV14 and TRBJ2-1; possibly TRBD2 for D (6 bases). The CDR3 length is 16 residues. The V gene lost 0 bases and the J gene lost 8 bases, with 17 bases spanning the gap. Germline V CDR1 and CDR2: SGHDN, FVKESK. This CDR3 is CASSQDARLGLYEQFF. As DNA, the CDR3 is TGTGCCAGCAGCCAAGATGCGAGACTAGGGTTATATGAGCAGTTCTTC. The full variable domain, completed using reference TRBV14 and TRBJ2-1, is EAGVTQFPSHSVIEKGQTVTLRCDPISGHDNLYWYRRVMGKEIKFLLHFVKESKQDESGMPNNRFLAERTGGTYSTLKVQPAELEDSGVYFCASSQDARLGLYEQFFGPGTRLTVL.

This clone was observed a handful of times. J is TRBJ1-2 and V is TRBV30, with no clear D. Trimming took 0 bases from V and 4 from J, leaving 12 bases between them. From germline, CDR1 is GTSNPN and CDR2 SVGIG (reference sequence). CDR3 length: 14 amino acids. The CDR3 sequence is CAWSVRGSIYGYTF. The CDR3 DNA is TGTGCCTGGAGTGTACGTGGGAGCATCTATGGCTACACCTTC. Based on the CDR3 plus reference TRBV30 and TRBJ1-2, the full variable domain is SQTIHQWPATLVQPVGSPLSLECTVEGTSNPNLYWYRQAAGRGLQLLFYSVGIGQISSEVPQNLSASRPQDRQFILSSKKLLLSDSGFYLCAWSVRGSIYGYTFGSGTRLTVV.

The rearrangement joins TRBV6-6 to TRBJ1-4; D is uncertain. The V end was cut by 5 bases, the J end by 7 bases, with 14 bases between. Germline V lookup: CDR1 MNHNY, CDR2 SVGAGI (reference sequence). The length of the CDR3 is 14 residues. The CDR3 bases are TGTGCCAGCAGTCGGGGTGATGGTAGTGAAAAACTGTTTTTT. The encoded protein is CASSRGDGSEKLFF.

The rearrangement links TRBV5-1 to TRBJ2-7, with 9 bases aligning to TRBD1. This CDR3 comprises 16 residues. From germline, CDR1 is SGHRS and CDR2 YFSETQ. V shed 1 base, J shed 7 bases, and the junction held 12 bases outside the gene matches. The CDR3 spells CASSLNPGQGVREQYF. The CDR3 region has the DNA TGCGCCAGCAGCTTGAACCCGGGACAGGGCGTAAGGGAGCAGTACTTC.

The chain carries TRBV9 and TRBJ2-5; 8 positions agree with TRBD2. V dropped 0 bases and J dropped 3; count of bases not matched to a gene: 7. The germline CDR1 and CDR2 sequences are SGDLS and YYNGEE. This CDR3 is built from 16 residues. CDR3 sequence (DNA): TGTGCCAGCAGCGTAGTTGCGGGAGCGGGGGAAGAGACCCAGTACTTC. Translation gives CASSVVAGAGEETQYF.

V and J are TRBV5-1 and TRBJ2-5, with D tentatively TRBD1 (5 bases). The V gene's germline CDR1 is SGHRS and CDR2 YFSETQ. This CDR3 has 13 amino acids. V lost 6 bases to trimming and J lost 2 bases, with 11 bases between them. CDR3 protein: CASKDKRQETQYF. CDR3 DNA sequence: TGCGCCAGCAAGGACAAAAGACAAGAGACCCAGTACTTC.

The chain has TRBV9 and TRBJ1-2; no firm D call. This CDR3 is 15 amino acids long. Germline V lookup: CDR1 SGDLS, CDR2 YYNGEE. Trimming stripped 4 bases from V and 2 bases from J, with 15 bases between. This CDR3 is CASSPRHPGNYGYTF. The CDR3 DNA follows: TGTGCCAGCAGCCCCCGACACCCGGGGAACTATGGCTACACCTTC.

V and J are TRBV11-3 and TRBJ1-6, with D tentatively TRBD1 (5 bases). CDR3 length: 14 residues. Trimming removed 5 bases from V and 4 bases from J, with 9 bases in between. Germline V gene lookup returns CDR1 SGHNT and CDR2 YENEEA. The CDR3: CASSRTNYNSPLHF. The DNA for the CDR3 is TGTGCCAGCAGCCGGACAAATTATAATTCACCCCTCCACTTT.

This chain uses TRBV30 with TRBJ1-2, with 7 bases identical to TRBD1. The J segment lost 7 bases and the V segment lost 5 bases, leaving 13 bases of the junction unmatched. CDR3 size: 14 residues. Per germline, CDR1 GTSNPN and CDR2 SVGIG (reference sequence). The CDR3: CAWGRDRGSRGYTF. CDR3 sequence (DNA): TGTGCCTGGGGCCGGGACAGAGGGAGTCGTGGCTACACCTTC. Complete variable domain (other parts from reference TRBV30 and TRBJ1-2): SQTIHQWPATLVQPVGSPLSLECTVEGTSNPNLYWYRQAAGRGLQLLFYSVGIGQISSEVPQNLSASRPQDRQFILSSKKLLLSDSGFYLCAWGRDRGSRGYTFGSGTRLTVV.

The chain employs TRBV19 and TRBJ1-3, with no clear D. The V end lost 3 bases, the J end lost 0 bases, and 9 bases lay between the germline ends. Germline CDR1 LNHDA, CDR2 SQIVND (reference sequence). The length of the CDR3 is 15 residues. CDR3 amino acids: CASSIALSSGNTIYF. The CDR3 DNA sequence: TGTGCCAGTAGTATCGCCTTATCCTCTGGAAACACCATATATTTT.

The rearrangement uses TRBV9 and TRBJ1-2, with 9 bases lining up with TRBD1. With 3 bases clipped from V and 1 base from J, the junction kept 4 bases outside the gene matches. The CDR3 consists of 15 residues. Germline lookup yields CDR1 SGDLS and CDR2 YYNGEE. The CDR3 nucleotides are TGTGCCAGCAGCGGGAGACAGGGGGGTAACTATGGCTACACCTTC. It specifies CASSGRQGGNYGYTF.

This clone was recorded once. This chain uses TRBV19 with TRBJ1-2, with D hard to call. Trimming stripped 4 bases from V and 7 bases from J, with 10 bases between. Germline-derived CDR1 and CDR2 are LNHDA and SQIVND (reference sequence). The CDR3 has 12 residues. CDR3 amino acids: CASSTTRRGYTF. The CDR3 DNA sequence: TGTGCCAGTAGTACTACAAGGCGTGGCTACACCTTC.

V and J are TRBV7-3 and TRBJ2-7; 7 nucleotides match TRBD2. The germline V gene encodes CDR1 SGHTA and CDR2 FQGTGA. The CDR3 is 14 residues long. Germline trimming cut 4 bases from V and 6 bases from J; bases unmatched to any gene: 9. The CDR3 is CASSSSRLAVEQYF. DNA for the CDR3: TGTGCCAGCAGCTCTAGTCGACTAGCCGTCGAGCAGTACTTC. Full variable domain (rest looked up from reference TRBV7-3 and TRBJ2-7): GAGVSQTPSNKVTEKGKYVELRCDPISGHTALYWYRQSLGQGPEFLIYFQGTGAADDSGLPNDRFFAVRPEGSVSTLKIQRTERGDSAVYLCASSSSRLAVEQYFGPGTRLTVT.

V usage is TRBV6-5 and J usage is TRBJ2-1, with 8 bases matching TRBD1. Trimming cost V 8 bases and J 5 bases; bases outside gene matches: 8. This CDR3 is 14 amino acids long. Germline CDR1 MNHEY, CDR2 SVGAGI. DNA for the CDR3: TGTGCCAGCTATAGGGACAGGATCAACAATGAGCAGTTCTTC. It is translated as CASYRDRINNEQFF.

This clone appeared a single time. The chain is built from TRBV7-9 and TRBJ2-2; TRBD1 is a possible D gene (6 bases). V dropped 5 bases and J dropped 1 base, with 20 bases sitting between them. This CDR3 comprises 18 residues. Germline CDR1 and CDR2: SEHNR and FQNEAQ (reference sequence). CDR3 nucleotide sequence: TGTGCCAGCAGCCGGAACCGGGACACCCGAGAGAACACCGGGGAGCTGTTTTTT. The encoded protein is CASSRNRDTRENTGELFF.

V and J are TRBV5-1 and TRBJ2-5; D possibly corresponds to TRBD1 (5 bases). Germline V gives CDR1 SGHRS, CDR2 YFSETQ. The CDR3 is 15 residues long. V was pared by 4 bases and J by 6 bases, with 19 bases between. The CDR3 reads CASSENQGSSKTQYF. In nucleotides, the CDR3 is TGCGCCAGCAGCGAAAACCAGGGTTCTTCGAAGACCCAGTACTTC.

The chain carries TRBV6-1 and TRBJ1-3; perhaps TRBD1 as D (5 bases). This CDR3 spans 15 amino acids. The germline V and J ends were trimmed by 3 bases and 2 bases, with 11 bases remaining between them. Per germline, CDR1 MNHNS and CDR2 SASEGT. The CDR3 region has the DNA TGTGCCAGCAGTGACGCTTCGGGGGCTGGAAACACCATATATTTT. Protein product: CASSDASGAGNTIYF.

The chain employs TRBV29-1 and TRBJ2-2, with D tentatively TRBD2 (5 bases). Germline V lookup: CDR1 SQVTM, CDR2 ANQGSEA. Trimming removed 2 bases at V and 2 bases at J, with 9 bases between. The CDR3 runs to 14 residues. In DNA, the CDR3 is TGCAGCGTTGAATGGACTTCTAACACCGGGGAGCTGTTTTTT. Protein: CSVEWTSNTGELFF.

This rearrangement joins TRBV5-1 to TRBJ2-2; 7 bases fit TRBD2. Trimming took 5 bases from V and 4 from J; bases not matched to a gene: 17. Germline V gives CDR1 SGHRS, CDR2 YFSETQ. The CDR3 spans 18 residues. In DNA, the CDR3 is TGCGCCAGCAGGAATGGCGTAGCGGGTCTCCCGGGCACCGGGGAGCTGTTTTTT. It translates to CASRNGVAGLPGTGELFF. Combining the CDR3 with reference TRBV5-1 and TRBJ2-2 gives the whole variable domain KAGVTQTPRYLIKTRGQQVTLSCSPISGHRSVSWYQQTPGQGLQFLFEYFSETQRNKGNFPGRFSGRQFSNSRSEMNVSTLELGDSALYLCASRNGVAGLPGTGELFFGEGSRLTVL.

This chain joins TRBV20-1 and TRBJ2-1; D unclear. The CDR3 sequence is 16 residues long. V dropped 3 bases and J dropped 1 base, with 16 bases sitting between them. The germline gives CDR1 DFQATT, CDR2 SNEGSKA (reference sequence). CDR3 bases: TGCAGTGCTAGTTCTGCCCTTTCCCTTTCCTACAATGAGCAGTTCTTC. This encodes CSASSALSLSYNEQFF.

J is TRBJ1-4 and V is TRBV21-1. TRBV21-1 is a listed pseudogene. The CDR3 is 17 residues long. The CDR3 loop reads CASSKGSGRRPVEKLFF. The CDR3 nucleotides are TGTGCCAGCAGCAAAGGTAGCGGTCGGCGGCCCGTTGAAAAACTGTTTTTT.

The rearrangement links TRBV15 to TRBJ2-3; TRBD2 aligns across 8 bases. V was pared by 0 bases and J by 3 bases, with 11 bases of the junction left unmatched. In germline, CDR1 is LNHNV, CDR2 YYDKDF (reference sequence). CDR3 length: 18 amino acids. The CDR3 sequence: CATSREMWPSGLTDTQYF. CDR3 DNA: TGTGCCACCAGCAGAGAGATGTGGCCTAGCGGGCTAACAGATACGCAGTATTTT.

The rearrangement links TRBV9 to TRBJ1-2; perhaps TRBD1 as D (5 bases). Deletions cut 2 bases from V and 0 bases from J, with 11 bases between. This CDR3 spans 15 amino acids. Germline V gene data show CDR1 as SGDLS and CDR2 as YYNGEE. The CDR3 is CASSVDGGSNYGYTF. Written as DNA, the CDR3 is TGTGCCAGCAGCGTGGATGGGGGGTCTAACTATGGCTACACCTTC.

This chain connects TRBV28 to TRBJ2-3; 8 positions match TRBD2. J gave up 1 base and V 7 bases, and 22 bases lay outside the gene matches. Germline-derived CDR1 and CDR2 are MDHEN and SYDVKM. The CDR3 is 20 residues long. CDR3 coding DNA: TGTGCCAGCACCACGGGACTCCTTGGATCGATAGCGGGACGCACAGATACGCAGTATTTT. This encodes CASTTGLLGSIAGRTDTQYF.

The rearrangement links TRBV7-9 to TRBJ1-5, with D tentatively TRBD1 (6 bases). The length of the CDR3 is 15 residues. CDR1 and CDR2 from the germline V gene are SEHNR and FQNEAQ (reference sequence). V shed 0 bases and J shed 7 bases, with 13 bases lying between them. The CDR3 here is CASSLAGGPGQPQHF. The DNA of the CDR3 is TGTGCCAGCAGCTTAGCGGGGGGCCCGGGGCAGCCCCAGCATTTT.

This chain links TRBV11-3 with TRBJ2-5; D perhaps matches TRBD2 (7 bases). The CDR3 has 15 amino acids. The germline CDR1 and CDR2 sequences are SGHNT and YENEEA. V was cut by 5 bases and J by 4 bases, with 17 bases left in between. The CDR3 DNA reads as TGTGCCAGCAGCGGGGGGGGCCGGGGGACAGAGACCCAGTACTTC. Protein product: CASSGGGRGTETQYF.

This clone was detected once. V and J are TRBV4-3 and TRBJ1-3, with D unresolved. The germline gives CDR1 LGHNA, CDR2 YSLEER. V lost 0 bases, J lost 6 bases, and 9 bases lay in between. The CDR3 is made up of 14 amino acids. CDR3 sequence: CASSQDTSVNTIYF. CDR3 in DNA: TGCGCCAGCAGCCAAGATACGTCGGTAAACACCATATATTTT.